Listed below are T cell receptor beta chains from one sample, sequenced in a study of T cell repertoires in cytomegalovirus infection. TCRdb ran MiXCR on the reads and lists one entry per CDR3 protein. The repertoire holds around 800,000 distinct CDR3 sequences, with less than 35% as singletons. No antigen has been identified for these receptors. Here the sequenced sample was cultured CD8+ T cells from PBMCs, taken from culture after CMV antigen stimulation. The receptors derive from a human donor in good health (CMV status not recorded). Some clones in this sample may be carry-over from other donors' samples. Both conserved end residues are trimmed from each CDR3. The D gene is left open where the match is weak.

cdr3_aa: ASSRTGGQDIQY; d_call: TRBD1; j_call: TRBJ2-4; v_call: TRBV28
cdr3_aa: ASSLLTGTANEKLF; d_call: TRBD1; j_call: TRBJ1-4; v_call: TRBV4-1
cdr3_aa: ASSLVGRGVVAF; d_call: .; j_call: TRBJ1-1; v_call: TRBV7-9
cdr3_aa: ASGGLGEQF; d_call: .; j_call: TRBJ2-1; v_call: TRBV5-1
cdr3_aa: ASREQGANTEAF; d_call: TRBD1; j_call: TRBJ1-1; v_call: TRBV6-2/TRBV6-3
cdr3_aa: ASSSGTGGLNGYT; d_call: TRBD1; j_call: TRBJ1-2; v_call: TRBV6-5
cdr3_aa: ASRWGKLNNEQF; d_call: .; j_call: TRBJ2-1; v_call: TRBV5-1
cdr3_aa: ASSLHPPVGVDTDTQY; d_call: .; j_call: TRBJ2-3; v_call: TRBV12-3/TRBV12-4
cdr3_aa: ATSDYSGFQETQY; d_call: .; j_call: TRBJ2-5; v_call: TRBV24-1
cdr3_aa: ASSFDAPMDTQY; d_call: .; j_call: TRBJ2-3; v_call: TRBV27
cdr3_aa: ASSHGHGARADTQY; d_call: .; j_call: TRBJ2-3; v_call: TRBV27
cdr3_aa: ASSIGPGVYSNQPQH; d_call: .; j_call: TRBJ1-5; v_call: TRBV19
cdr3_aa: ASSLEGLGAFKYEQY; d_call: .; j_call: TRBJ2-7; v_call: TRBV7-2
cdr3_aa: ASSGTQGGPNQPQH; d_call: TRBD1; j_call: TRBJ1-5; v_call: TRBV7-9
cdr3_aa: ASSLDPGGKDEKLF; d_call: .; j_call: TRBJ1-4; v_call: TRBV12-3/TRBV12-4
cdr3_aa: ASSSWTDREQF; d_call: .; j_call: TRBJ2-1; v_call: TRBV7-7
cdr3_aa: ASTTTGTGRRSSEAF; d_call: TRBD1; j_call: TRBJ1-1; v_call: TRBV7-8
cdr3_aa: ASSFTIGNTEAF; d_call: .; j_call: TRBJ1-1; v_call: TRBV7-3
cdr3_aa: ASRIGQLSYEQY; d_call: .; j_call: TRBJ2-7; v_call: TRBV6-1
cdr3_aa: ASSRVASGGMETQY; d_call: TRBD2; j_call: TRBJ2-5; v_call: TRBV7-3
cdr3_aa: ASSMRAGDSYEQY; d_call: TRBD2; j_call: TRBJ2-7; v_call: TRBV19
cdr3_aa: ASSLLAVLTDTQY; d_call: TRBD2; j_call: TRBJ2-3; v_call: TRBV7-8
cdr3_aa: ASSLFVQPTNEKLF; d_call: .; j_call: TRBJ1-4; v_call: TRBV5-5
cdr3_aa: ASSFAGSNEKLF; d_call: .; j_call: TRBJ1-4; v_call: TRBV6-5
cdr3_aa: ASSFTGSPYNEQF; d_call: .; j_call: TRBJ2-1; v_call: TRBV27
cdr3_aa: ANRDLAGGYNEQF; d_call: TRBD2; j_call: TRBJ2-1; v_call: TRBV6-2/TRBV6-3
cdr3_aa: AISEPGDVTDTQY; d_call: .; j_call: TRBJ2-3; v_call: TRBV10-3
cdr3_aa: ASSQDPSGANVLT; d_call: .; j_call: TRBJ2-6; v_call: TRBV4-1
cdr3_aa: ASKGTHYGYT; d_call: .; j_call: TRBJ1-2; v_call: TRBV2
cdr3_aa: ASSLDQVQGAYNEQF; d_call: TRBD1; j_call: TRBJ2-1; v_call: TRBV11-2
cdr3_aa: ASSLAVTEPQH; d_call: .; j_call: TRBJ1-5; v_call: TRBV7-9
cdr3_aa: SALPRNEAF; d_call: .; j_call: TRBJ1-1; v_call: TRBV20-1
cdr3_aa: ASSEPRTMLAKNIQY; d_call: .; j_call: TRBJ2-4; v_call: TRBV6-1
cdr3_aa: ASSNRAAGSYNEQF; d_call: .; j_call: TRBJ2-1; v_call: TRBV6-6
cdr3_aa: ASSARDGQAKNIQY; d_call: .; j_call: TRBJ2-4; v_call: TRBV7-9